One sample yielded the 3 T cell receptor beta chains listed below, sequenced in a study of blood T cell repertoires in COVID-19. This table comes from immunoSEQ multiplex PCR, and its TCRdb copy is limited to in-frame clones, with some not included. The sample holds roughly 250,000 clones, about nine tenths seen once. Input material: PBMCs or T cells enriched from blood (not recorded which). The source of these receptors is a man in his forties or fifties who had been exposed to COVID-19.

This chain links TRBV5-4 with TRBJ1-4, with D hard to call. The CDR3 sequence is 14 residues long. CDR1 is SGHNT, CDR2 YYREEE, per germline (reference sequence). Trimming cost V 4 bases and J 0 bases, with 7 bases left between them. The chain's CDR3 is CASSRDATNEKLFF. CDR3 bases: TGTGCCAGCAGCCGGGATGCAACTAATGAAAAACTGTTTTTT.

This chain connects TRBV3-1 (or the pseudogene TRBV3-2) to TRBJ1-2, with a tentative D call TRBD1 (6 bases). The CDR3 is made up of 15 amino acids. Germline-derived CDR1 and CDR2 are LGHDT and YNNKEL (reference sequence). Between the trimmed V and J ends, which lost 5 bases and 0 bases, there was a span of 13 bases. In DNA form, the CDR3 reads TGTGCCAGCAGCTCCTGGACAGATCCTAACTATGGCTACACCTTC. It translates to CASSSWTDPNYGYTF.

The chain carries TRBV5-1 and TRBJ2-7, with TRBD2 identical over 7 bases. The CDR3 has 14 residues. Germline V CDR1 and CDR2: SGHRS, YFSETQ. Losses at the gene ends were 0 bases for V and 5 bases for J; bases not matched to a gene: 5. CDR3 bases: TGCGCCAGCAGCTTGGAGGGACTACCGAACGAGCAGTACTTC. Protein sequence: CASSLEGLPNEQYF. The full variable domain, with the rest looked up from reference TRBV5-1 and TRBJ2-7, is KAGVTQTPRYLIKTRGQQVTLSCSPISGHRSVSWYQQTPGQGLQFLFEYFSETQRNKGNFPGRFSGRQFSNSRSEMNVSTLELGDSALYLCASSLEGLPNEQYFGPGTRLTVT.